The 27 T cell receptor beta chains listed next were all sequenced from one sample in a study of cytomegalovirus exposure and HLA in healthy donors. PCR used 60 Vbeta primers and 13 Jbeta primers. TCRdb keeps only in-frame clones here, not all; method: immunoSEQ multiplex PCR. Here the sample spans around 150,000 clones, less than 85% being singletons. The sample was PBMCs. These receptors were collected from a man between 40 and 49 years old in good health and CMV-seropositive.

The rearrangement uses TRBV10-3 and TRBJ1-2; no clear D gene. Trimming left V 6 bases short and J 5 bases short, with 13 bases between. Germline CDR1 ENHRY, CDR2 SYGVKD. This CDR3 has 13 amino acids. The chain's CDR3 is CAISADAGYGYTF. The CDR3, as DNA: TGTGCCATCAGCGCTGACGCGGGGTATGGCTACACCTTC.

This clone was picked up a small number of times. The chain couples TRBV5-1 to TRBJ1-1, with TRBD1 matching 7 bases. Trimming removed 0 bases from V and 7 bases from J; junction bases left unmatched: 3. CDR1 and CDR2 (germline): SGHRS, YFSETQ. The CDR3 totals 13 residues. The CDR3 coding sequence is TGCGCCAGCAGCTTGGCCGGGACAGATGAAGCTTTCTTT. Encoded protein: CASSLAGTDEAFF.

J is TRBJ1-1 and V is TRBV4-1; TRBD1 is a possible D gene (6 bases). The germline CDR1 and CDR2 sequences are MGHRA and YSYEKL. Trimming removed 4 bases at V and 2 bases at J, with 8 bases between. CDR3 length equals 13 residues. As DNA, the CDR3 is TGCGCCAGCAGCCGGACAGTCAACACTGAAGCTTTCTTT. It translates to CASSRTVNTEAFF.

The gene calls are TRBV5-1 and TRBJ2-1, with 7 bases aligning to TRBD2. V gave up 2 bases and J gave up 6 bases; unmatched junction bases: 5. The germline CDR1 and CDR2 sequences are SGHRS and YFSETQ. The CDR3 is made up of 14 amino acids. The CDR3 is CASSLSGNRNEQFF. CDR3 nucleotides: TGCGCCAGCAGCTTAAGCGGGAATCGCAATGAGCAGTTCTTC.

This clone was seen once. The gene calls are TRBV10-3 and TRBJ2-7; TRBD1 matches at 8 bases. Germline V gives CDR1 ENHRY, CDR2 SYGVKD. The CDR3 covers 13 residues. The ends lost 10 bases at V and 0 bases at J; junction bases unmatched: 5. The CDR3 reads CATRTGSSYEQYF. CDR3 DNA sequence: TGTGCCACCAGGACAGGGAGCTCCTACGAGCAGTACTTC.

A few counts support this clone. The gene calls are TRBV2 and TRBJ1-1; the D gene is possibly TRBD1 (6 bases). This CDR3 comprises 16 residues. Trimming cost V 2 bases and J 2 bases, with 15 bases left between them. Germline V gene sequence: CDR1 SNHLY, CDR2 FYNNEI. CDR3 loop: CASSERGGVINTEAFF. The CDR3 DNA reads TGTGCCAGCAGTGAAAGAGGGGGTGTTATCAACACTGAAGCTTTCTTT.

The CDR3 region is CASRDRGTETQYF. In DNA, the CDR3 is TGTGCCAGCCGGGACAGGGGAACAGAGACCCAGTACTTC. The rearrangement links TRBV19 to TRBJ2-5, with 10 bases lining up with TRBD1. The CDR3 covers 13 residues. From germline, CDR1 is LNHDA and CDR2 SQIVND (reference sequence). V trimming: 9 bases; J trimming: 4 bases; junction bases outside the gene matches: 5.

This clone was recorded a few times. The chain links TRBV6-5 to TRBJ1-1; D uncertain. The CDR3 sequence is 14 residues long. Germline V gene data show CDR1 as MNHEY and CDR2 as SVGAGI. Deletions cut 10 bases from V and 1 base from J, with 16 bases between. The CDR3 DNA reads as TGTGCCACCTCCATTCTTTCGGGGAACACTGAAGCTTTCTTT. Translating gives CATSILSGNTEAFF.

This rearrangement joins TRBV5-6 to TRBJ1-4, with 8 bases aligning to TRBD1. Losses at the gene ends were 3 bases for V and 5 bases for J; bases not matched to a gene: 12. Per the germline V gene, CDR1 is SGHDT and CDR2 is YYEEEE. The CDR3 totals 17 residues. The CDR3 sequence: CASSSRLPGGPNEKLFF. CDR3 in DNA: TGTGCCAGCAGCTCAAGGCTACCAGGGGGCCCCAATGAAAAACTGTTTTTT.

The sample holds a few counts of this clone. The rearrangement joins TRBV12-5 to TRBJ1-1; 8 nucleotides match TRBD1. In germline, CDR1 is LGHNT, CDR2 FRNRAP. The ends lost 6 bases at V and 6 bases at J; junction bases unmatched: 9. The CDR3 runs 14 residues. CDR3 region: CASGLGQGAAEAFF. The CDR3, as DNA: TGTGCTAGTGGCTTAGGACAGGGAGCCGCTGAAGCTTTCTTT.

The rearrangement joins TRBV7-6 to TRBJ2-6, with D tentatively TRBD2 (5 bases). Trimming pared 2 bases from V and 0 bases from J, leaving 8 bases between. There are 16 residues in the CDR3. CDR1 is SGHVS and CDR2 is FNYEAQ in the germline V gene. The CDR3 sequence: CASSLSAGSGANVLTF. Written as DNA, the CDR3 is TGTGCCAGCAGCTTATCGGCGGGCTCTGGGGCCAACGTCCTGACTTTC. Filled out from reference TRBV7-6 and TRBJ2-6, the complete variable domain reads GAGVSQSPRYKVTKRGQDVALRCDPISGHVSLYWYRQALGQGPEFLTYFNYEAQQDKSGLPNDRFSAERPEGSISTLTIQRTEQRDSAMYRCASSLSAGSGANVLTFGAGSRLTVL.

In its sample, this clone was seen a few times. The chain combines TRBV7-2 with TRBJ1-2; possibly TRBD1 for D (5 bases). Germline-derived CDR1 and CDR2 are SGHTA and FQGNSA. The length of the CDR3 is 15 residues. Trimming shortened V by 4 bases and J by 5 bases, and 17 bases separated the two germline ends. CDR3 DNA sequence: TGTGCCAGCAGCTCCAGCCGGGGGGAGGATTATGGCTACACCTTC. As protein: CASSSSRGEDYGYTF.

The chain has TRBV11-2 and TRBJ2-7; 7 bases are shared with TRBD2. Trimming removed 5 bases from V and 4 bases from J; junction bases left unmatched: 5. The CDR3 sequence is 13 residues long. Germline CDR1 reads SGHAT; CDR2 reads FQNNGV. CDR3 protein: CASSKRDYYEQYF. CDR3 bases: TGTGCCAGCAGCAAACGGGACTATTACGAGCAGTACTTC.

V gene TRBV4-2 combines with J gene TRBJ2-1; 15 bases align to TRBD2. J lost 4 bases, V lost 4 bases, and 5 bases had no gene match. CDR3 length equals 17 residues. Germline-derived CDR1 and CDR2 are LGHNA and YNFKEQ. The CDR3 reads CASSRGTSGRIYNEQFF. The CDR3 coding sequence is TGTGCCAGCAGCCGAGGGACTAGCGGGAGGATATACAATGAGCAGTTCTTC.

The rearrangement links TRBV18 to TRBJ2-3; 11 positions agree with TRBD2. CDR3 length: 19 residues. The V segment lost 2 bases and the J segment 2 bases; nucleotides outside the gene matches: 12. Germline loops: CDR1 KGHSH, CDR2 LQKENI. For the CDR3, the DNA is TGTGCCAGCTCACCATGGATAGCGGGAGGGAATGCCCTCACAGATACGCAGTATTTT. Translated, it gives CASSPWIAGGNALTDTQYF.

The chain links TRBV4-1 to TRBJ2-7; 14 positions match TRBD2. Trimming removed 5 bases from V and 3 bases from J; junction bases left unmatched: 12. The germline V gene encodes CDR1 MGHRA and CDR2 YSYEKL. The CDR3 is 18 amino acids. The CDR3 spells CASSGIGTSGRHLYEQYF. The CDR3 DNA sequence: TGCGCCAGCAGCGGAATCGGGACTAGCGGGAGACACCTCTACGAGCAGTACTTC.

The chain combines TRBV19 with TRBJ2-2, with 14 bases identical to TRBD2. The CDR3 length is 17 residues. Germline lookup yields CDR1 LNHDA and CDR2 SQIVND (reference sequence). V dropped 3 bases and J dropped 4; count of bases not matched to a gene: 4. Here the CDR3 reads CASSIRGLAGATGELFF. CDR3 DNA sequence: TGTGCCAGTAGTATTCGGGGACTAGCGGGAGCCACCGGGGAGCTGTTTTTT.

The rearrangement links TRBV6-5 to TRBJ1-1; D is uncertain. The CDR3 has 15 residues. The V and J ends lost 0 bases and 1 base respectively, with 9 bases between them. Germline V gene sequence: CDR1 MNHEY, CDR2 SVGAGI. In DNA form, the CDR3 reads TGTGCCAGCAGTTACTCCCGGCGGGGGAACACTGAAGCTTTCTTT. The encoded protein is CASSYSRRGNTEAFF.

The J gene is TRBJ2-7, the V gene TRBV19; D may be TRBD2 (6 bases). The germline V and J ends were trimmed by 4 bases and 3 bases, with 10 bases remaining between them. CDR1 and CDR2 from the germline V gene are LNHDA and SQIVND (reference sequence). CDR3 size: 13 residues. CDR3 sequence: CASSTGTFYEQYF. The CDR3 coding sequence is TGTGCCAGTAGTACCGGGACTTTCTACGAGCAGTACTTC. The entire variable domain, with the rest obtained from reference TRBV19 and TRBJ2-7, is as follows: DGGITQSPKYLFRKEGQNVTLSCEQNLNHDAMYWYRQDPGQGLRLIYYSQIVNDFQKGDIAEGYSVSREKKESFPLTVTSAQKNPTAFYLCASSTGTFYEQYFGPGTRLTVT.

The CDR3, as DNA: TGTGCCAGCAGACCCGACGGGAGAGATACGCAGTATTTT. Translating it yields CASRPDGRDTQYF. The V gene is TRBV28, the J gene TRBJ2-3; TRBD2 is a possible D gene (6 bases). Trimming pared 6 bases from V and 5 bases from J, leaving 12 bases between. This CDR3 is 13 amino acids long. CDR1 and CDR2 from the germline V gene are MDHEN and SYDVKM.

The gene calls are TRBV19 and TRBJ2-7; 7 bases are a match to TRBD1. J lost 6 bases, V lost 6 bases, and 11 bases had no gene match. CDR1 LNHDA and CDR2 SQIVND come from the germline V gene (reference sequence). CDR3 length: 14 residues. The CDR3 coding sequence is TGTGCCAGTAGCGAGAACACAGGGGTCGGCGAGCAGTACTTC. It encodes CASSENTGVGEQYF. The variable domain in full, completed from reference TRBV19 and TRBJ2-7, reads DGGITQSPKYLFRKEGQNVTLSCEQNLNHDAMYWYRQDPGQGLRLIYYSQIVNDFQKGDIAEGYSVSREKKESFPLTVTSAQKNPTAFYLCASSENTGVGEQYFGPGTRLTVT.

J is TRBJ2-2 and V is TRBV5-1, with 9 positions matching TRBD2. Germline CDR1 reads SGHRS; CDR2 reads YFSETQ. The trim removed 1 base at V and 2 bases at J, leaving 3 bases unmatched. This CDR3 is 16 amino acids long. The CDR3 coding sequence is TGCGCCAGCAGCTTGATAGCGGGAGCTAACACCGGGGAGCTGTTTTTT. This sequence encodes CASSLIAGANTGELFF.

The J gene is TRBJ1-1, the V gene TRBV11-2, with 9 bases fitting TRBD1. J was trimmed by 2 bases and V by 6 bases; bases with no gene match: 7. The CDR3 consists of 15 residues. From germline, CDR1 is SGHAT and CDR2 FQNNGV. CDR3: CASRQGQGPNTEAFF. In DNA, the CDR3 is TGTGCCAGCAGACAGGGACAGGGACCAAACACTGAAGCTTTCTTT.

This clone showed up just a few times. The rearrangement links TRBV5-1 to TRBJ2-7, with 11 nucleotides matching TRBD1. Germline V gene lookup returns CDR1 SGHRS and CDR2 YFSETQ. This CDR3 has 14 amino acids. Unmatched junction bases numbered 6, after V lost 4 bases and J lost 6 bases. The CDR3 nucleotides read TGCGCCAGCAGCCTAGGGACAGGGGGGAGCGAGCAGTACTTC. Its translation is CASSLGTGGSEQYF.

With respect to this clone: This same CDR3 is encoded by further DNA sequences in the sample. The chain combines TRBV7-6 with TRBJ2-7; D possibly corresponds to TRBD2 (6 bases). This CDR3 contains 13 residues. Trimming removed 0 bases from V and 6 bases from J, with 9 bases in between. CDR1 and CDR2 (germline): SGHVS, FNYEAQ. The CDR3 is CASSLAGGREQYF. The CDR3 DNA sequence: TGTGCCAGCAGCTTAGCGGGGGGACGCGAGCAGTACTTC.

About this clone itself: The sample carries other DNA sequences with the same CDR3. The CDR3 loop is CSVGTGSNYGYTF. CDR3 nucleotides: TGCAGCGTTGGTACAGGATCTAACTATGGCTACACCTTC. The genes are TRBV29-1 and TRBJ1-2; D may be TRBD1 (5 bases). V gave up 4 bases and J gave up 0 bases, with 9 bases separating them. The germline gives CDR1 SQVTM, CDR2 ANQGSEA. The CDR3 is made up of 13 amino acids.

The V gene is TRBV5-5, the J gene TRBJ2-1; TRBD2 matches at 7 bases. V lost 4 bases, J lost 2 bases, and 9 bases stayed unmatched. The CDR3 runs 16 residues. Per germline, CDR1 SGHKS and CDR2 YYEKEE (reference sequence). CDR3: CASSPRREEPYNEQFF. In DNA form, the CDR3 reads TGTGCCAGCAGCCCTAGACGGGAGGAGCCCTACAATGAGCAGTTCTTC.